A selection of T cell receptor beta chains follows, all from one sample in a study of T cell responses to AZD1222 COVID-19 vaccine. Assay used: immunoSEQ multiplex PCR; TCRdb lists only in-frame clones, some missing. The sample lists 150,000 to 180,000 clones, about nine tenths occurring once. The sample was peripheral blood, taken after recovery from COVID-19. The receptor source for this set is an adult who had recovered from COVID-19. Both conserved end residues are part of each CDR3. The D gene is left open where the match is weak. The size entry is marked missing in some rows and otherwise reads once, few, many or a size class.

j_gene | abundance | d_gene | v_gene | CDR3nt | CDR3aa
TRBJ1-1 | once | . | TRBV5-1 | TGCGCCAGCAGCTTAGGGGTCGGGGGGACCACTGAAGCTTTCTTT | CASSLGVGGTTEAFF
TRBJ2-3 | . | TRBD2 | TRBV3-1/TRBV3-2 | TGTGCCAGCAGCCAACAGGCGGGAGGGCCCACAGATACGCAGTATTTT | CASSQQAGGPTDTQYF
TRBJ2-2 | . | TRBD2 | TRBV7-3 | TGTGCCAGCAGCTATGGACTAGCGGGAGGGCGAGCCGGGGAGCTGTTTTTT | CASSYGLAGGRAGELFF
TRBJ2-1 | once | . | TRBV28 | TGTGCCAGCCAGATACTCTACAATGAGCAGTTCTTC | CASQILYNEQFF
TRBJ1-2 | once | TRBD1 | TRBV5-4 | TGTGCCAGCAGCTATGGAGGGGGCAATTACTATGGCTACACCTTC | CASSYGGGNYYGYTF
TRBJ2-3 | once | . | TRBV13 | TGTGCCAGCAGCCCGGAAACCGAGGATACGCAGTATTTT | CASSPETEDTQYF
TRBJ2-5 | . | TRBD1 | TRBV9 | TGTGCCAGCAACCAGGACAGGGGGCGGGGTGAGACCCAGTACTTC | CASNQDRGRGETQYF
TRBJ2-5 | . | . | TRBV5-1 | TGCGCCAGCAGGGAGACAGGATCCGAAGAGACCCAGTACTTC | CASRETGSEETQYF
TRBJ2-1 | . | TRBD2 | TRBV7-2 | TGTGCCAGCAGCTTAGCGGTAGCGGGAGCTCCCTACAATGAGCAGTTCTTC | CASSLAVAGAPYNEQFF
TRBJ1-1 | . | TRBD1 | TRBV2 | TGTGCCAGCAGGGGTCCCGGGACAGGTACGAACACTGAAGCTTTCTTT | CASRGPGTGTNTEAFF
TRBJ1-6 | . | TRBD1 | TRBV6-5 | TGTGCCAGCAGGACAGGGGCATATTCACCCCTCCACTTT | CASRTGAYSPLHF
TRBJ1-2 | . | . | TRBV6-1 | TGTGCCAGCAGTACGTCCGGGTCTGATGGCTACACCTTC | CASSTSGSDGYTF
TRBJ1-1 | . | . | TRBV28 | TGTGCCAGCAGTTTGTACGGTACTGAAGCTTTCTTT | CASSLYGTEAFF
TRBJ2-6 | . | . | TRBV24-1 | TGTGCCACCAGTGATGCCCGAGCGGATGGGGCCAACGTCCTGACTTTC | CATSDARADGANVLTF
TRBJ2-2 | . | TRBD2 | TRBV11-3 | TGTGCCAGCAGCCCCCTAGCGGGTCCGGGGGAGCTGTTTTTT | CASSPLAGPGELFF
TRBJ2-7 | . | . | TRBV7-2 | TGTGCCAGCAGCCCCACGGGGGAATCCTCCTACGAGCAGTACTTC | CASSPTGESSYEQYF
TRBJ1-2 | once | . | TRBV7-2 | TGTGCCAGCAGCTTAGCTGGTTTGCTCTATGGCTACACCTTC | CASSLAGLLYGYTF
TRBJ1-6 | . | . | TRBV5-1 | TGCGCCAGCAGCTTGGCTGCCGTGGGAAATTCACCCCTCCACTTT | CASSLAAVGNSPLHF
TRBJ2-1 | . | . | TRBV20-1 | TGCAGTGCTAGTCGGGGGAGGTCGATCGGAGAGCAGTTCTTC | CSASRGRSIGEQFF
TRBJ2-1 | . | TRBD2 | TRBV7-6 | TGTGCCAGCAGCCTACCCGGGCGACTAGCGGGAGGTATCAATGAGCAGTTCTTC | CASSLPGRLAGGINEQFF
TRBJ2-7 | . | . | TRBV7-8 | TGTGCCAGCAGACACCCCGGTACAGGCAACTCCTACGAGCAGTACTTC | CASRHPGTGNSYEQYF
TRBJ2-3 | . | TRBD1 | TRBV5-1 | TGCGCCAGCAGCGGACCGGGACAGGGAACAGATACGCAGTATTTT | CASSGPGQGTDTQYF
TRBJ2-3 | . | . | TRBV4-1 | TGCGCCAGCAGCCAAGGGCCGGATACGCAGTATTTT | CASSQGPDTQYF
TRBJ2-5 | . | TRBD2 | TRBV7-3 | TGTGCCAGCAGCTTAGCGGGGGGTCGAGAGACCCAGTACTTC | CASSLAGGRETQYF
TRBJ1-2 | . | . | TRBV27 | TGTGCCAGCAGTTTTAATGTAGGGGTTGGCTACACCTTC | CASSFNVGVGYTF
TRBJ2-2 | . | . | TRBV7-3 | TGTGCCAGCAGCTTAACCGGGGGTACCGGGGAGCTGTTTTTT | CASSLTGGTGELFF
TRBJ2-6 | . | . | TRBV5-1 | TGCGCCAGCAGCTTGGGAAACTCTGGGGCCAACGTCCTGACTTTC | CASSLGNSGANVLTF
TRBJ1-5 | few | . | TRBV2 | TGTGCCAGCAGTAGGCAGGGAGTAGTCAATCAGCCCCAGCATTTT | CASSRQGVVNQPQHF
TRBJ1-1 | . | TRBD1 | TRBV4-1 | TGCGCCAGCAGCACACCGACAGGGGGCACTGAAGCTTTCTTT | CASSTPTGGTEAFF
TRBJ1-2 | . | TRBD1 | TRBV9 | TGTGCCAGCAGCGCCATGGACAGGGCTGGGAGTGGCTACACCTTC | CASSAMDRAGSGYTF
TRBJ1-2 | . | . | TRBV6-1 | TGTGCCAGCAGTGAAGCGGGTAACTATGGCTACACCTTC | CASSEAGNYGYTF
TRBJ2-6 | . | . | TRBV28 | TGTGCCAGCAGTGAGTACTCTGGGGCCAACGTCCTGACTTTC | CASSEYSGANVLTF
TRBJ1-2 | once | . | TRBV14 | TGTGCCAGCAGCCAAGACAGATACGCCTATGGCTACACCTTC | CASSQDRYAYGYTF
TRBJ2-1 | . | . | TRBV24-1 | TGTGCCACCAGTGATTTGCAACGGGATGAGCAGTTCTTC | CATSDLQRDEQFF
TRBJ1-1 | . | . | TRBV7-2 | TGTGCCAGCAGCTTATCGATAGGGGGAATGAGGAGCACTGAAGCTTTCTTT | CASSLSIGGMRSTEAFF
TRBJ1-5 | . | . | TRBV27 | TGTGCCAGCAGTGGTGCATACAATCAGCCCCAGCATTTT | CASSGAYNQPQHF
TRBJ1-1 | . | . | TRBV29-1 | TGCAGCGTTGATACAGATGAAGCTTTCTTT | CSVDTDEAFF
TRBJ2-7 | . | . | TRBV7-6 | TGTGCCAGCAGCGCTAACGTCGGGACCAAGTACGAGCAGTACTTC | CASSANVGTKYEQYF
TRBJ1-1 | . | . | TRBV9 | TGTGCCAGCAGCGTAGAAGCAAGGTTGAACACTGAAGCTTTCTTT | CASSVEARLNTEAFF
TRBJ1-5 | . | . | TRBV7-9 | TGTGCCAGCAGCTTAGAGAACACCGCGCAACCCCAGCATTTT | CASSLENTAQPQHF
TRBJ2-1 | . | TRBD2 | TRBV9 | TGTGCCAGCAGCCCGCGGACTAGCGCCCCCGTCTTC | CASSPRTSAPVF
TRBJ1-1 | . | TRBD1 | TRBV6-4 | TGTGCCAGCGGCTCAACAGGGGAGGAGGACACTGAAGCTTTCTTT | CASGSTGEEDTEAFF
TRBJ2-7 | . | . | TRBV7-2 | TGTGCCAGCAGCTTACGAGCAGGGACCTACGAGCAGTACTTC | CASSLRAGTYEQYF
TRBJ2-5 | . | . | TRBV9 | TGTGCCAGCAGCACCGGTGACAGGCCTGCAGAAGAGACCCAGTACTTC | CASSTGDRPAEETQYF
TRBJ2-5 | . | TRBD1 | TRBV9 | TGTGCCAGCAGCCTCCGAGGGGACAGGAATAAAGAGACCCAGTACTTC | CASSLRGDRNKETQYF
TRBJ1-2 | . | . | TRBV6-1 | TGTGCCAGCAGTGAAACTCGGCAGGTCTATGGCTACACCTTC | CASSETRQVYGYTF
TRBJ2-6 | . | . | TRBV7-8 | TGTGCCAGCAGCCCTTCTTCGGGGCCAGGGGCCAACGTCCTGACTTTC | CASSPSSGPGANVLTF
TRBJ2-1 | . | TRBD2 | TRBV6-1 | TGTGCCAGCAGTGAGGGTCTAGCGGGAGATTATGAGCAGTTCTTC | CASSEGLAGDYEQFF
TRBJ2-5 | . | . | TRBV2 | TGTGCCACCCAGGGCCAAACGGAGACCCAGTACTTC | CATQGQTETQYF
TRBJ1-1 | few | . | TRBV19 | TGTGCCAGTAGTATCGGTAGAGACATGAACACTGAAGCTTTCTTT | CASSIGRDMNTEAFF
TRBJ1-6 | . | TRBD1 | TRBV2 | TGTGCCATTGCCGGGACAGGGACTTCACCCCTCCACTTT | CAIAGTGTSPLHF